This TCR beta chain was sequenced for a study of T-cell reconstitution after alpha-beta-depleted transplantation in children. Library preparation (for TCRbeta) was performed with unique molecular identifiers. TCRdb used MiXCR to reprocess the PCR reads, holding one entry per CDR3 protein. The sample records around 450,000 distinct CDR3 sequences, around 15% being singletons. As to this clonotype: Its antigen is unidentified.

The CDR3 is 14 residues long. V shed 2 bases and J shed 5 bases, with 11 bases lying between them. Germline CDR1 is MGHRA and CDR2 is YSYEKL. Study-level findings and limits: Several hundred rapidly expanded clones from non-depleted graft cells reportedly supplied alpha-beta T cells about two months post-transplant. Surviving recipient T cells and thymic progenitors produced the high day-60 TCRbeta diversity seen in some patients. Newly generated T cells supplied most T-cell counts and diversity one year post-transplant.

The TCR was taken from a boy under two years old who had a stem cell transplant for Wiskott-Aldrich syndrome, so the T cells may come from the graft donor. The sequenced sample was PBMCs, mostly from graft donor cells, obtained 360 days after TCRalphabeta/CD19-depleted stem cell transplant. This chain uses TRBV4-1 with TRBJ2-3; tentative D call: TRBD1 (5 bases). CDR3 coding DNA: TGCGCCAGCAGCCAAAGCCCCCAGGGAGATACGCAGTATTTT. Translated: CASSQSPQGDTQYF.